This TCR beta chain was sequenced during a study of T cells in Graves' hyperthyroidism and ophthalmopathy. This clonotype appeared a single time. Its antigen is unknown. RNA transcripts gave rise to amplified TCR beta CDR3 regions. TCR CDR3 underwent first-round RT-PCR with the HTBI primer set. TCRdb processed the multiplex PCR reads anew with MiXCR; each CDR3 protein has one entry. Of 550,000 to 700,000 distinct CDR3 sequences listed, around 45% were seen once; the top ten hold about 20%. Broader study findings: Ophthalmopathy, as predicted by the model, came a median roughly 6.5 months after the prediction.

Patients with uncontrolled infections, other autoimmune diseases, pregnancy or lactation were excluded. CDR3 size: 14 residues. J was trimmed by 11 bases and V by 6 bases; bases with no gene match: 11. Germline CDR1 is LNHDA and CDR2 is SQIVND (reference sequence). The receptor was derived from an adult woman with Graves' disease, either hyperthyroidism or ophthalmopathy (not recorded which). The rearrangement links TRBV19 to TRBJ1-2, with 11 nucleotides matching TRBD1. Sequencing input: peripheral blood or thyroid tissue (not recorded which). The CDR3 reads CASSYPRDRGEYTF. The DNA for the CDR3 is TGTGCCAGTAGCTACCCCCGGGACAGGGGGGAATACACCTTC.